This passage covers 18 T cell receptor beta chains from one sample sequenced in a study of OX40 agonist ivuxolimab in advanced cancers. Only in-frame clones appear in the TCRdb table, and some are missing; sequencing was by immunoSEQ multiplex PCR. This sample has about 45,000 clones, with about four fifths found just once. The sequencing here drew on CD4+ or CD8+ T cells sorted from blood, taken in a trial of the OX40 agonist ivuxolimab. Receptors originate from an adult with an advanced solid tumor such as melanoma, head and neck, liver or kidney cancer.

This clone was seen only a few times. The chain has TRBV6-1 and TRBJ1-5; D is unclear. The V gene's germline CDR1 is MNHNS and CDR2 SASEGT. Deletions cut 4 bases from V and 5 bases from J, with 12 bases between. The CDR3 extends over 14 amino acids. CDR3: CASSVIWGDQPQHF. CDR3 coding DNA: TGTGCCAGCAGTGTAATTTGGGGAGATCAGCCCCAGCATTTT.

The V gene is TRBV5-1, the J gene TRBJ2-4; the D gene could be TRBD1 or TRBD2 (6 bases each). Trimming left V 1 base short and J 0 bases short, with 14 bases between. The germline V gene encodes CDR1 SGHRS and CDR2 YFSETQ. This CDR3 spans 17 amino acids. The CDR3 nucleotides read TGCGCCAGCAGCTTGCAGACGGGGGCAGGAGCCAAAAACATTCAGTACTTC. It is translated as CASSLQTGAGAKNIQYF.

This sequence joins TRBV28 and TRBJ2-2, with D maybe TRBD2 (6 bases). The CDR3 runs to 14 residues. Trimming removed 3 bases at V and 6 bases at J, with 11 bases between. Germline CDR1 MDHEN, CDR2 SYDVKM. The CDR3 coding sequence is TGTGCCAGCAGTTTGCGACTAGGGGCCGGGGAGCTGTTTTTT. Translated: CASSLRLGAGELFF.

The V gene is TRBV11-3, the J gene TRBJ2-5; tentatively, D is TRBD1 or TRBD2 (6 bases each). Per germline, CDR1 SGHNT and CDR2 YENEEA. V lost 4 bases to trimming and J lost 2 bases, with 17 bases between them. This CDR3 spans 16 amino acids. In nucleotides, the CDR3 is TGTGCCAGCAGCTCCCGCGAGGGGGGACCTCAAGAGACCCAGTACTTC. Protein: CASSSREGGPQETQYF.

The chain combines TRBV11-3 with TRBJ1-1; D remains ambiguous. This CDR3 has 13 residues. Trimming removed 4 bases from V and 3 bases from J, with 9 bases in between. Germline CDR1 SGHNT, CDR2 YENEEA. CDR3 coding DNA: TGTGCCAGCAGCTCAATGCCCGACACTGAAGCTTTCTTT. As protein: CASSSMPDTEAFF.

CDR3 coding DNA: TGCAGCGTTGGACTAGCGGGGAGAACAGATACGCAGTATTTT. Translation gives CSVGLAGRTDTQYF. V gene TRBV29-1 combines with J gene TRBJ2-3; 11 bases match TRBD2. Germline assignment: CDR1 SQVTM and CDR2 ANQGSEA. V trimming: 4 bases; J trimming: 3 bases; junction bases outside the gene matches: 3. This CDR3 spans 14 amino acids.

This chain uses TRBV19 with TRBJ2-6; D is undetermined. Deletions cut 9 bases from V and 4 bases from J, with 13 bases between. CDR1 and CDR2 (germline): LNHDA, SQIVND (reference sequence). The CDR3 spans 14 residues. This CDR3 is CARCEQTGANVLTF. CDR3 nucleotides: TGTGCCAGGTGTGAGCAAACCGGGGCCAACGTCCTGACTTTC.

The chain recombines TRBV1 with TRBJ1-4; the table's D call, TRBD1, has no DNA check behind it. TRBV1 is shown as a pseudogene. The CDR3 has 19 amino acids. The CDR3: CTSSQEGKADRGIDEKLFF. In nucleotides, the CDR3 is TGCACCAGCAGCCAAGAAGGGAAAGCAGACAGGGGGATAGATGAAAAACTGTTTTTT.

The V gene is TRBV10-3, the J gene TRBJ2-4; the match to TRBD2 covers 7 bases. Unmatched junction bases numbered 2, after V lost 0 bases and J lost 0 bases. CDR1 and CDR2 from the germline V gene are ENHRY and SYGVKD. The CDR3 totals 16 residues. DNA for the CDR3: TGTGCCATCAGTGAGTCCCCGGGGGGAGCCAAAAACATTCAGTACTTC. Residues: CAISESPGGAKNIQYF.

The chain joins TRBV11-1 to TRBJ2-3; TRBD1 aligns across 7 bases. V shed 5 bases, J shed 1 base, and the junction held 0 bases outside the gene matches. Germline values: CDR1 SGHAT, CDR2 FQDESV (reference sequence). The CDR3 spans 13 residues. The CDR3 DNA reads TGTGCCAGCAGCAGGGGGCGCACAGATACGCAGTATTTT. Translated: CASSRGRTDTQYF.

CDR3 coding DNA: TGCGCCAGCAGCCAAGTTGCGTCCCGATCTGGAAACACCATATATTTT. This translates into CASSQVASRSGNTIYF. This chain connects TRBV4-1 to TRBJ1-3; no clear D gene. Germline values: CDR1 MGHRA, CDR2 YSYEKL. With 1 base removed from V and 1 base from J, the gap between germline ends came to 11 bases. The CDR3 sequence is 16 residues long.

The J gene is TRBJ2-7, the V gene TRBV11-2, with a possible D match to TRBD1 (5 bases). Germline V gene lookup returns CDR1 SGHAT and CDR2 FQNNGV. V dropped 0 bases and J dropped 4 bases, with 19 bases sitting between them. This CDR3 comprises 17 residues. The CDR3 DNA follows: TGTGCCAGCAGCTTAGACCAGAGCAGGTCGTCAGGGTACGAGCAGTACTTC. Translating it yields CASSLDQSRSSGYEQYF.

The chain joins TRBV30 to TRBJ1-2; D is unresolved. With 5 bases removed from V and 4 bases from J, the gap between germline ends came to 11 bases. CDR1 is GTSNPN and CDR2 is SVGIG in the germline V gene (reference sequence). The length of the CDR3 is 12 residues. CDR3 coding DNA: TGTGCCTGGCGGACGGCGGGCTATGGCTACACCTTC. Translation gives CAWRTAGYGYTF.

This clone was seen a single time. The chain couples TRBV19 to TRBJ1-3; D is undetermined. Trimming took 3 bases from V and 0 from J, leaving 9 bases between them. This CDR3 contains 15 residues. The germline CDR1 and CDR2 sequences are LNHDA and SQIVND (reference sequence). CDR3 in DNA: TGTGCCAGTAGTATTTCGGCCCTCTCTGGAAACACCATATATTTT. Its protein is CASSISALSGNTIYF.

This sequence joins TRBV5-1 and TRBJ1-2; 7 positions agree with TRBD1. CDR3 length equals 15 residues. Losses at the gene ends were 7 bases for V and 2 bases for J; bases not matched to a gene: 11. Germline V gene sequence: CDR1 SGHRS, CDR2 YFSETQ. The CDR3 nucleotides read TGCGCCAGCGCGGAACAGGGGATCGGAAACTATGGCTACACCTTC. Protein sequence: CASAEQGIGNYGYTF. The complete variable domain, with remaining parts taken from reference TRBV5-1 and TRBJ1-2, reads KAGVTQTPRYLIKTRGQQVTLSCSPISGHRSVSWYQQTPGQGLQFLFEYFSETQRNKGNFPGRFSGRQFSNSRSEMNVSTLELGDSALYLCASAEQGIGNYGYTFGSGTRLTVV.

The chain has TRBV30 and TRBJ1-1, with no clear D. The CDR3 totals 11 residues. Deletions cut 2 bases from V and 4 bases from J, with 5 bases between. Germline CDR1 is GTSNPN and CDR2 is SVGIG (reference sequence). The CDR3 sequence: CAWSYSTEAFF. The CDR3 DNA sequence: TGTGCCTGGAGTTACAGCACTGAAGCTTTCTTT.

This sequence joins TRBV27 and TRBJ2-1; the match to TRBD1 covers 7 bases. V gave up 6 bases and J gave up 3 bases; unmatched junction bases: 23. Per germline, CDR1 MNHEY and CDR2 SMNVEV (reference sequence). This CDR3 contains 20 residues. CDR3 DNA sequence: TGTGCCAGCAGACTACAGGGGACGATTTGGTCGTCGATAGTCTACAATGAGCAGTTCTTC. As protein: CASRLQGTIWSSIVYNEQFF.

This chain connects TRBV5-6 to TRBJ1-5, with a possible D match to TRBD1 (5 bases). This CDR3 contains 15 residues. Germline CDR1 SGHDT, CDR2 YYEEEE. V shed 6 bases and J shed 5 bases, with 18 bases lying between them. CDR3 sequence: CASTKSGGWYQPQHF. The CDR3 DNA reads as TGTGCCAGCACCAAATCCGGGGGGTGGTATCAGCCCCAGCATTTT.